Listed here are 5 T cell receptor beta chains from one sample, sequenced in a study of blood T cells in healthy people across ages. A sample-barcoded 5' primer and a J-beta primer mix were used in a second PCR of roughly 6 to 11 cycles. TCRdb fed the 5' RACE reads into MiXCR, producing one record per CDR3 protein. Of about 1,500,000 distinct CDR3 sequences detected, roughly 27% appear once; the ten largest clones hold 7.7%. What was sequenced was blood. These receptors originate from a woman aged 30 to 39 in good health.

This clonotype came up a few times. This sequence joins TRBV29-1 and TRBJ2-3; no clear D. From germline, CDR1 is SQVTM and CDR2 ANQGSEA. The CDR3 is made up of 12 amino acids. The V end was cut by 2 bases, the J end by 3 bases, with 6 bases between. CDR3 DNA: TGCAGCGTTGAACAGCGAACAGATACGCAGTATTTT. It specifies CSVEQRTDTQYF.

The chain combines TRBV29-1 with TRBJ1-2; D is ambiguous. Trimming removed 6 bases from V and 4 bases from J, with 12 bases in between. This CDR3 comprises 12 residues. Germline V lookup: CDR1 SQVTM, CDR2 ANQGSEA. CDR3 in DNA: TGCAGCGTCGAGGGAAACTCCTATGGCTACACCTTC. It codes for CSVEGNSYGYTF.

This clonotype showed up many times. The chain recombines TRBV7-6 with TRBJ2-1, with 7 bases matching TRBD2. The CDR3 has 14 residues. CDR1 is SGHVS and CDR2 is FNYEAQ in the germline V gene. V trimming: 5 bases; J trimming: 6 bases; junction bases outside the gene matches: 7. In DNA form, the CDR3 reads TGTGCCAGCAGCCGGACTAGTAATCCCAATGAGCAGTTCTTC. Protein sequence: CASSRTSNPNEQFF.

There are many counts of this clonotype. The V call is TRBV20-1, the J call TRBJ2-5; D is unclear. The CDR3 length is 12 residues. Germline CDR1 and CDR2: DFQATT and SNEGSKA (reference sequence). V lost 5 bases and J lost 9, with 16 bases in between. In DNA form, the CDR3 reads TGCAGTGCTGGGTTGGACCTTACGTCCCAGTACTTC. Protein: CSAGLDLTSQYF.

The V gene is TRBV20-1, the J gene TRBJ1-2, with 9 bases that match TRBD1. Germline V CDR1 and CDR2: DFQATT, SNEGSKA (reference sequence). The CDR3 covers 12 residues. V lost 3 bases and J lost 8; bases outside the gene matches: 4. CDR3 DNA: TGCAGTGCTAGGGGACAGGGAAGGGGCTACACCTTC. It is translated as CSARGQGRGYTF.